This note documents a single T cell receptor (beta chain) sequence. Its antigen is as yet unknown. This sample stems from a study of CD8 T cells in ankylosing spondylitis. Libraries for TCR beta were made by quantitative 5'-RACE with molecular barcodes. TCRdb passed the 5' RACE reads through MiXCR, listing each CDR3 protein once. The sample holds roughly 470,000 distinct CDR3 sequences, roughly a quarter seen once. Overall study findings and caveats: For ankylosing spondylitis blood, a TCR beta motif of 7 or 8 highly homologous variants appeared characteristic. Before this, some motif variants had been reported in reactive arthritis synovial fluid and blood.

Sequencing was performed on blood, either unsorted or a sorted T cell fraction (not recorded which). The TCR originated in a male donor with ankylosing spondylitis.

The CDR3: CASSSLPAVAVKMNYGYTF. DNA of the CDR3: TGTGCCAGCAGCTCGCTCCCGGCGGTGGCAGTCAAGATGAACTATGGCTACACCTTC. The rearrangement joins TRBV7-8 to TRBJ1-2; D is unclear. Germline-derived CDR1 and CDR2 are SGHVS and FQNEAQ. V lost 4 bases and J lost 2, with 26 bases in between. This CDR3 has 19 amino acids.